The present T cell receptor beta chain was sequenced within a study of OX40 agonist ivuxolimab in advanced cancers. On the study more broadly: Aged roughly 20 to 79 with a mean of about 60 years, they were 82.7% male. Study-wide points: Relative to CD4+, CD8+ T cells held more expanded clones on average. What antigens the expanded peripheral T cells recognized was never established.

V lost 2 bases and J lost 4; bases outside the gene matches: 4. CDR1 is SGHAT and CDR2 is FQNNGV in the germline V gene. The CDR3 runs 14 residues. This table comes from immunoSEQ multiplex PCR, and its TCRdb copy is limited to in-frame clones, with some not included. In the table there are 75,000 to 80,000 clones, around four fifths of which are singletons. In its sample, this clone was seen a few times. Its antigen remains unknown. The V call is TRBV11-2, the J call TRBJ1-1; 7 nucleotides match TRBD1. The material was CD4+ or CD8+ T cells sorted from blood, obtained in a trial of the OX40 agonist ivuxolimab. This sequence originates from an adult with an advanced solid tumor such as melanoma, head and neck, liver or kidney cancer. The CDR3 region is CASSLSRGSTEAFF. The DNA of the CDR3 is TGTGCCAGCAGCTTATCCAGGGGGAGCACTGAAGCTTTCTTT.